The 2 T cell receptor beta chains in this list originate from one sample, sequenced in a study of vaccination effects on CD4 cells after COVID-19. The repertoire was sequenced with immunoSEQ multiplex PCR; TCRdb's copy has only in-frame clones and lacks some. The sample gives about 24,000 clones, about 70% of which show up once; around 8.5% is in the top ten. Antigen-specific CD4+ T cells were first expanded with viral peptide pools by the ViraFEST assay and only then sequenced. Following culture for roughly 10 days, CD4+ T cells were isolated. Two-dose vaccination with either BNT162b2 or mRNA-1273 was given to the participants. These receptors' targets are unknown. The source was CD4+ T cells from PBMCs cultured with SARS-CoV-2 spike peptides, collected after COVID-19 vaccination. These receptors were obtained from a human donor who received a COVID-19 vaccine.

The chain couples TRBV28 to TRBJ1-2; D not certain. The germline V gene has CDR1 MDHEN and CDR2 SYDVKM. The V gene lost 8 bases and the J gene lost 0 bases, with 4 bases spanning the gap. This CDR3 comprises 11 residues. The CDR3 loop reads CASGTNYGYTF. The CDR3 DNA is TGTGCCAGCGGAACTAACTATGGCTACACCTTC.

This clone was counted only a few times. CDR3 protein: CASSPADREETQYF. DNA for the CDR3: TGTGCCAGCTCACCGGCGGACAGGGAAGAGACCCAGTACTTC. The V gene is TRBV18, the J gene TRBJ2-5; 8 nucleotides agree with TRBD1. The CDR3 is made up of 14 amino acids. Unmatched junction bases numbered 3, after V lost 3 bases and J lost 3 bases. CDR1 KGHSH and CDR2 LQKENI come from the germline V gene.